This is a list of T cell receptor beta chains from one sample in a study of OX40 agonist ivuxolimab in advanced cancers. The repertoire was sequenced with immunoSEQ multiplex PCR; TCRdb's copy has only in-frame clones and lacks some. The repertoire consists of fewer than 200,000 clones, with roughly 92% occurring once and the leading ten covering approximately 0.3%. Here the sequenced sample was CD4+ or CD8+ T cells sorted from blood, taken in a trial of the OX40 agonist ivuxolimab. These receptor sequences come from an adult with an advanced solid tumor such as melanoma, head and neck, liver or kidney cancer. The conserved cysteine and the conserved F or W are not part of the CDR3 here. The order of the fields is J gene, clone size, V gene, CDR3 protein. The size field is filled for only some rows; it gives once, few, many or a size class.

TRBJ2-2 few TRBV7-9 ASSLAGRDTGELF
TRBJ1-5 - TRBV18 ASSRSGGSQPQH
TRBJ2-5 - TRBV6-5 ASSWTYQETQY
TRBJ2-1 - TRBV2 ASRRLVSYNEQF
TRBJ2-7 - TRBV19 ASSMRTTPSYEQY
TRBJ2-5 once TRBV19 ASSIGSWETQY
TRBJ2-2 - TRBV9 ASRRDSGSPTGELF
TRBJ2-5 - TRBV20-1 SGAGETQY
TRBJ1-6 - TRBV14 ASSQKGRTYNSPLH
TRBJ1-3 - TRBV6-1 ASSARQASSGNTIY
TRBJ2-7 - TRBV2 ASSEMDYEQY
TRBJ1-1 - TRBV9 ASSVDRVNTEAF
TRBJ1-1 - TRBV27 ASSLRSGDTEGTEAF
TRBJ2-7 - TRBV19 ASSVTGGVNEQY
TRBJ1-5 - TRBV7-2 ASSSTGNWNQPQH
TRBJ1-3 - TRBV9 ASSVDVEGASGNTIY
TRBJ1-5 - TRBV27 ASSPRGQRNQPQH
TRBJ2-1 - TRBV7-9 ATPELAVSSYNEQF
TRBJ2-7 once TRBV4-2 ASSPLGGSWEQY
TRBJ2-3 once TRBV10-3 AIRTGRDPDTQY
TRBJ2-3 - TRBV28 ASSFGDRGHTQY
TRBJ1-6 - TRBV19 ASSGRQSSSYNSPLH
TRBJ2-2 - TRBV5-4 ASSPRTSSLTGELF
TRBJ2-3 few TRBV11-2 ASSKYLAGGADTQY
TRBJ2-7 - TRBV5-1 ASSSRGAGSYEQY
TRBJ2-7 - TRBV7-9 ASSPGSHYEQY
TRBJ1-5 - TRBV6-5 ASKGDSSPDVPQH